This passage covers 21 T cell receptor beta chains from one sample sequenced in a study of cytomegalovirus exposure and HLA in healthy donors. In the PCR, 60 Vbeta and 13 Jbeta primers were used. Sequenced by immunoSEQ multiplex PCR; TCRdb stores in-frame clones only, minus some. The sample includes about 140,000 clones, 75% to 85% seen only once; the top ten take approximately 3%. The sample taken for sequencing was PBMCs. These receptors all stem from a female donor in good health and CMV-seronegative.

The gene calls are TRBV27 and TRBJ2-1, with 7 bases that match TRBD2. Germline V gene sequence: CDR1 MNHEY, CDR2 SMNVEV (reference sequence). The CDR3 is made up of 17 amino acids. The V gene end was trimmed by 3 bases and the J gene end by 3 bases; junction bases not matched to a gene: 11. The CDR3 reads CASSFRFTAGFYNEQFF. CDR3 coding DNA: TGTGCCAGCAGTTTTCGGTTTACAGCGGGATTCTACAATGAGCAGTTCTTC.

The chain combines TRBV7-9 with TRBJ2-7, with TRBD2 identical over 7 bases. V shed 1 base and J 0 bases; nucleotides not matched to a gene: 6. Per the germline V gene, CDR1 is SEHNR and CDR2 is FQNEAQ (reference sequence). The CDR3 is 16 amino acids. CDR3 sequence reads: CASSLEPGLTSYEQYF. DNA for the CDR3: TGTGCCAGCAGCTTAGAGCCGGGACTAACCTCCTACGAGCAGTACTTC. Combining the CDR3 with reference TRBV7-9 and TRBJ2-7 gives the whole variable domain DTGVSQNPRHKITKRGQNVTFRCDPISEHNRLYWYRQTLGQGPEFLTYFQNEAQLEKSRLLSDRFSAERPKGSFSTLEIQRTEQGDSAMYLCASSLEPGLTSYEQYFGPGTRLTVT.

This clone has just a few counts. This sequence joins TRBV4-3 and TRBJ1-2; 10 bases line up with TRBD1. Germline V gene lookup returns CDR1 LGHNA and CDR2 YSLEER. Trimming cost V 3 bases and J 6 bases; bases outside gene matches: 4. The length of the CDR3 is 14 residues. CDR3 protein: CASSQEGTGDGYTF. DNA for the CDR3: TGCGCCAGCAGCCAGGAAGGGACAGGGGATGGCTACACCTTC.

The V gene is TRBV5-1, the J gene TRBJ2-5; D is undetermined. The better agreement between TRBJ2-7 and the DNA end casts doubt on the J call. Germline V CDR1 and CDR2: SGHRS, YFSETQ. This CDR3 region has 11 residues. This CDR3 is CASPPLDEQYF. CDR3 DNA sequence: TGCGCCAGCCCCCCCCTAGACGAGCAGTACTTC.

The chain carries TRBV5-1 and TRBJ2-5; 9 nucleotides agree with TRBD1. The closer fit of TRBJ2-7 to the DNA end suggests the J call may be wrong. Germline V CDR1 and CDR2: SGHRS, YFSETQ. The CDR3 is 15 residues long. CDR3 residues: CASSYSGTGTYEQYF. CDR3 nucleotide sequence: TGCGCCAGCAGCTATTCCGGGACAGGGACCTACGAGCAGTACTTC.

V is TRBV9 and J is TRBJ1-2; D unresolved. The germline CDR1 and CDR2 sequences are SGDLS and YYNGEE. Trimming removed 7 bases from V and 7 bases from J, with 11 bases in between. The CDR3 sequence is 11 residues long. CDR3 DNA: TGTGCCAGCCGACATCTTGGTGGCTACACCTTC. It yields the protein CASRHLGGYTF.

The V and J genes are TRBV5-1 and TRBJ2-7; 7 bases map to TRBD2. V was pared by 2 bases and J by 0 bases, with 5 bases of the junction left unmatched. Germline V gene data show CDR1 as SGHRS and CDR2 as YFSETQ. The CDR3 has 15 residues. The CDR3 DNA reads TGCGCCAGCAGCTTACTAGCGCGAAGCTCCTACGAGCAGTACTTC. Protein product: CASSLLARSSYEQYF.

The genes are TRBV5-1 and TRBJ2-3; 10 positions agree with TRBD2. V trimming: 5 bases; J trimming: 6 bases; junction bases outside the gene matches: 6. The germline gives CDR1 SGHRS, CDR2 YFSETQ. The CDR3 sequence is 14 residues long. In DNA, the CDR3 is TGCGCCAGCAGTCCCGGGACTAGCGCCGATACGCAGTATTTT. Protein: CASSPGTSADTQYF.

This chain joins TRBV5-1 and TRBJ2-3; TRBD1 might be the D (7 bases). There are 15 residues in the CDR3. The germline CDR1 and CDR2 sequences are SGHRS and YFSETQ. V dropped 2 bases and J dropped 2 bases, with 12 bases sitting between them. The CDR3 protein is CASSFRGVNTDTQYF. CDR3 nucleotides: TGCGCCAGCAGCTTCAGGGGGGTGAACACAGATACGCAGTATTTT.

The V and J genes are TRBV12-5 and TRBJ2-3; 14 bases match TRBD2. V gave up 0 bases and J gave up 5 bases; unmatched junction bases: 10. This CDR3 is built from 19 residues. The V gene's germline CDR1 is LGHNT and CDR2 FRNRAP. In nucleotides, the CDR3 is TGTGCTAGTGGTTTGGTAAAGGGACTAGCGGGAGATCGTGGAGATACGCAGTATTTT. Translated: CASGLVKGLAGDRGDTQYF.

The rearrangement joins TRBV9 to TRBJ2-3; D remains ambiguous. The CDR3 spans 12 residues. Germline CDR1 and CDR2: SGDLS and YYNGEE. Trimming cost V 2 bases and J 3 bases, with 4 bases left between them. This CDR3 reads CASSVLTDTQYF. In DNA, the CDR3 is TGTGCCAGCAGCGTTTTAACAGATACGCAGTATTTT.

J is TRBJ1-2 and V is TRBV19; TRBD1 matches 7 bases. The CDR3 loop spans 11 amino acids. The trim removed 6 bases at V and 8 bases at J, leaving 3 bases unmatched. The germline gives CDR1 LNHDA, CDR2 SQIVND (reference sequence). CDR3 sequence: CASSPGGGYTF. In nucleotides, the CDR3 is TGTGCCAGTAGCCCAGGGGGGGGCTACACCTTC.

The chain is built from TRBV10-3 and TRBJ1-1, with D perhaps TRBD1 (5 bases). This CDR3 is built from 18 residues. Per germline, CDR1 ENHRY and CDR2 SYGVKD. Trimming cost V 2 bases and J 2 bases, with 21 bases left between them. CDR3 protein: CAISEGLGVGAPNTEAFF. CDR3 coding DNA: TGTGCCATCAGTGAGGGGTTAGGGGTAGGGGCCCCTAACACTGAAGCTTTCTTT.

The chain uses TRBV30 and TRBJ1-2; TRBD1 is a possible D gene (5 bases). The ends were cut back, 2 bases at V and 4 bases at J, with 14 bases in the middle. The CDR3 sequence is 14 residues long. The germline gives CDR1 GTSNPN, CDR2 SVGIG (reference sequence). The DNA of the CDR3 is TGTGCCTGGAGTTCCCCCCGGGACTTCTATGGCTACACCTTC. It codes for CAWSSPRDFYGYTF.

The chain has TRBV7-2 and TRBJ1-3; no firm D call. V lost 1 base and J lost 0, with 7 bases in between. Germline assignment: CDR1 SGHTA and CDR2 FQGNSA. CDR3 length: 15 residues. The chain's CDR3 is CASSLEVSSGNTIYF. DNA for the CDR3: TGTGCCAGCAGCTTAGAAGTTAGCTCTGGAAACACCATATATTTT. Using reference TRBV7-2 and TRBJ1-3 for the parts outside the CDR3, the full variable domain is GAGVSQSPSNKVTEKGKDVELRCDPISGHTALYWYRQSLGQGLEFLIYFQGNSAPDKSGLPSDRFSAERTGGSVSTLTIQRTQQEDSAVYLCASSLEVSSGNTIYFGEGSWLTVV.

This clone was observed a few times. This chain uses TRBV29-1 with TRBJ1-1; unclear D gene. Germline V gives CDR1 SQVTM, CDR2 ANQGSEA. V was cut by 8 bases and J by 1 base, with 11 bases left in between. This CDR3 is built from 12 residues. The CDR3: CSSRLRNTEAFF. CDR3 sequence (DNA): TGCAGCTCCCGACTCAGGAACACTGAAGCTTTCTTT.

This clone was seen just once. This chain joins TRBV19 and TRBJ2-5, with 9 bases fitting TRBD1. CDR1 and CDR2 (germline): LNHDA, SQIVND (reference sequence). The CDR3 loop spans 17 amino acids. Trimming removed 5 bases from V and 4 bases from J; junction bases left unmatched: 14. The CDR3 loop reads CASSPGTGSIGRETQYF. The CDR3 DNA sequence: TGTGCCAGTAGTCCCGGGACAGGGTCAATTGGTCGAGAGACCCAGTACTTC.

The V call is TRBV19, the J call TRBJ2-7, with TRBD1 as a possible D gene (5 bases). The germline CDR1 and CDR2 sequences are LNHDA and SQIVND (reference sequence). This CDR3 is 12 amino acids long. V shed 4 bases and J shed 7 bases, with 11 bases lying between them. This CDR3 reads CASSTQGSEQYF. The CDR3 bases are TGTGCCAGTAGTACCCAGGGTTCGGAGCAGTACTTC.

V is TRBV7-8 and J is TRBJ1-1; D is unclear. V was shortened by 5 bases and J by 1 base, with 11 bases between the two germline ends. Germline V lookup: CDR1 SGHVS, CDR2 FQNEAQ. CDR3 length equals 14 residues. CDR3 bases: TGTGCCAGCAGCCCTTTGGCCAGGAACACTGAAGCTTTCTTT. The encoded protein is CASSPLARNTEAFF.

This clone showed up just once. The chain carries TRBV29-1 and TRBJ2-1; D is possibly TRBD2 (6 bases). The germline V and J ends were trimmed by 1 base and 4 bases, with 17 bases remaining between them. CDR1 is SQVTM and CDR2 is ANQGSEA in the germline V gene. This CDR3 comprises 16 residues. The CDR3 sequence is CSVEAPGGRRYNEQFF. The CDR3 nucleotides are TGCAGCGTTGAAGCTCCTGGGGGGAGGAGATACAATGAGCAGTTCTTC.

V is TRBV4-1 and J is TRBJ1-2, with unresolved D. Germline loops: CDR1 MGHRA, CDR2 YSYEKL. Trimming removed 1 base at V and 7 bases at J, with 10 bases between. This CDR3 has 13 residues. The DNA for the CDR3 is TGCGCCAGCAGCCAAGCCCCGGTACGTGGCTACACCTTC. It codes for CASSQAPVRGYTF.